These 15 T cell receptor beta chains share one sample of origin, sequenced in a study of regulatory T cells in long-lasting Graves disease. The TCR beta library used iRepertoire HTBI primers with Arm-PCR amplification of CDR3. TCRdb used MiXCR to reprocess the multiplex PCR reads, holding one entry per CDR3 protein. Altogether 550,000 or so distinct CDR3 sequences are present, around 13% being singletons, with the ten largest covering about 8.3%. Time point here: newly diagnosed GD, antithyroid drugs for less than 3 months. PBMC RNA served as the TCR library source. This sample also belongs to another study, concerning T cells in Graves' hyperthyroidism and ophthalmopathy.

The source was peripheral blood mononuclear cells (PBMCs), collected at new diagnosis, from a patient treated with antithyroid drugs. These receptors were collected from a woman aged 30 to 39 with Graves disease.

The V gene is TRBV28, the J gene TRBJ1-5, with D perhaps matching TRBD1 (6 bases). Trimming took off 6 bases at V and 3 bases at J, with 12 bases between the two ends. CDR1 is MDHEN and CDR2 is SYDVKM in the germline V gene. This CDR3 comprises 14 residues. The CDR3, as DNA: TGTGCCAGCAGCTCACAGGGAAACAATCAGCCCCAGCATTTT. Translated: CASSSQGNNQPQHF.

Ten or more counts support this clonotype. V and J are TRBV2 and TRBJ2-5; the D is unclear. The germline V gene has CDR1 SNHLY and CDR2 FYNNEI. The CDR3 has 13 amino acids. The V gene lost 3 bases and the J gene lost 5 bases, with 10 bases spanning the gap. The CDR3 sequence is CASSEIPTETQYF. For the CDR3, the DNA is TGTGCCAGCAGTGAGATCCCCACCGAGACCCAGTACTTC. Variable domain in full (rest from reference TRBV2 and TRBJ2-5): EPEVTQTPSHQVTQMGQEVILRCVPISNHLYFYWYRQILGQKVEFLVSFYNNEISEKSEIFDDQFSVERPDGSNFTLKIRSTKLEDSAMYFCASSEIPTETQYFGPGTRLLVL.

This clonotype was observed at least ten times. The rearrangement links TRBV30 to TRBJ2-1, with no clear D. Deletions cut 0 bases from V and 5 bases from J, with 8 bases between. This CDR3 has 13 residues. Germline CDR1 is GTSNPN and CDR2 is SVGIG (reference sequence). The CDR3 region has the DNA TGTGCCTGGAGTGTAATGGGCGACAATGAGCAGTTCTTC. Amino acids: CAWSVMGDNEQFF.

There are many counts of this clonotype. The V gene is TRBV20-1, the J gene TRBJ1-2; D gene unclear. Trimming removed 6 bases at V and 4 bases at J, with 15 bases between. The CDR3 loop spans 13 amino acids. CDR1 is DFQATT, CDR2 SNEGSKA, per germline (reference sequence). Written as DNA, the CDR3 is TGCAGTGCCCTCCGGACGGATCCCTATGGCTACACCTTC. Encoded protein: CSALRTDPYGYTF.

This clonotype has a count of ten or more. This chain joins TRBV6-5 and TRBJ1-1, with no clear D. Deletions cut 2 bases from V and 3 bases from J, with 10 bases between. CDR1 and CDR2 from the germline V gene are MNHEY and SVGAGI. The CDR3 has 14 amino acids. The CDR3 loop reads CASSYVGRDTEAFF. CDR3 in DNA: TGTGCCAGCAGTTACGTCGGGAGAGACACTGAAGCTTTCTTT.

This clonotype was recorded many times. The CDR3 sequence: CATSTRRTSGRDTQYF. The CDR3 nucleotides read TGTGCCACCAGTACTAGACGGACTAGCGGGAGAGATACGCAGTATTTT. The gene calls are TRBV15 and TRBJ2-3; 13 bases map to TRBD2. With 6 bases clipped from V and 5 bases from J, the junction kept 8 bases outside the gene matches. Germline V gives CDR1 LNHNV, CDR2 YYDKDF (reference sequence). The CDR3 covers 16 residues.

The table lists this clonotype with a few counts. A much larger clone lies a single base off, so this may be a read error. V is TRBV2 and J is TRBJ2-7, with 8 bases fitting TRBD2. The V gene end was trimmed by 2 bases and the J gene end by 5 bases; junction bases not matched to a gene: 8. CDR1 is SNHLY and CDR2 is FYNNEI in the germline V gene. The CDR3 has 15 residues. In DNA form, the CDR3 reads TGTGCCAGCAGTGAAACGGGAGGGAGCCTGCACGAGCAGTACTTC. Amino acid sequence: CASSETGGSLHEQYF.

With respect to this clonotype: Given a much more abundant clone one base away, this may be a read error. The rearrangement joins TRBV18 to TRBJ1-5; no reliable D call. Germline assignment: CDR1 KGHSH and CDR2 LQKENI. This CDR3 has 14 amino acids. The chain's CDR3 is CASSPDPLWQLQHF. Written as DNA, the CDR3 is TGTGCCAGCTCACCAGATCCGCTCTGGCAGCTCCAGCATTTT.

The chain couples TRBV12-3 or TRBV12-4 to TRBJ2-7; possible D gene TRBD2, 5 bases. With 2 bases removed from V and 0 bases from J, the gap between germline ends came to 14 bases. This CDR3 region has 16 residues. DNA for the CDR3: TGTGCCAGCAGTTTAAGTGGGAGAATCCTCTCCTACGAGCAGTACTTC. Translation gives CASSLSGRILSYEQYF.

This clonotype has at least ten counts. The chain uses TRBV11-2 and TRBJ2-7; tentative D call: TRBD2 (6 bases). V lost 2 bases to trimming and J lost 3 bases, with 11 bases between them. Per the germline V gene, CDR1 is SGHAT and CDR2 is FQNNGV. This CDR3 region has 14 residues. The CDR3 region has the DNA TGTGCCAGCAGCTTACAGGGAGGAGGCTACGAGCAGTACTTC. Its protein is CASSLQGGGYEQYF.

The CDR3 nucleotides are TGCGCCAGCAGCTTGTTAAACTCGCAAGAGACCCAGTACTTC. Translated, it gives CASSLLNSQETQYF. This rearrangement joins TRBV5-1 to TRBJ2-5; D gene uncertain. Trimming took off 1 base at V and 2 bases at J, with 9 bases between the two ends. The CDR3 has 14 residues. From germline, CDR1 is SGHRS and CDR2 YFSETQ. Full variable domain (remainder filled in from reference TRBV5-1 and TRBJ2-5): KAGVTQTPRYLIKTRGQQVTLSCSPISGHRSVSWYQQTPGQGLQFLFEYFSETQRNKGNFPGRFSGRQFSNSRSEMNVSTLELGDSALYLCASSLLNSQETQYFGPGTRLLVL.

This clonotype was observed a handful of times. This sequence joins TRBV3-1 and TRBJ2-1; maybe TRBD2 (7 bases). The germline V gene has CDR1 LGHDT and CDR2 YNNKEL (reference sequence). The CDR3 has 17 residues. The V end lost 6 bases, the J end lost 4 bases, and 22 bases lay between the germline ends. CDR3 protein: CASRGRGSSATYNEQFF. The CDR3 DNA reads as TGTGCCAGCAGGGGGAGGGGGTCTAGCGCTACGTACAATGAGCAGTTCTTC.

The sample holds many counts of this clonotype. CDR3 protein: CASSFRGSNYGYTF. In DNA form, the CDR3 reads TGTGCCAGCAGTTTCAGGGGTTCTAACTATGGCTACACCTTC. The chain has TRBV28 and TRBJ1-2, with a weak D call TRBD1 (6 bases). The germline V gene has CDR1 MDHEN and CDR2 SYDVKM. Between the trimmed V and J ends, which lost 3 bases and 0 bases, there was a span of 8 bases. The length of the CDR3 is 14 residues.

This clonotype was observed many times. The chain joins TRBV7-9 to TRBJ1-1, with D possibly TRBD1 on 6 matching bases. This CDR3 has 17 amino acids. Trimming cost V 6 bases and J 2 bases, with 22 bases left between them. The V gene's germline CDR1 is SEHNR and CDR2 FQNEAQ (reference sequence). The CDR3 bases are TGTGCCAGCAGGAATCAGACCCTACAGGGCGGAAACACTGAAGCTTTCTTT. Translating gives CASRNQTLQGGNTEAFF. Variable domain in full (rest from reference TRBV7-9 and TRBJ1-1): DTGVSQNPRHKITKRGQNVTFRCDPISEHNRLYWYRQTLGQGPEFLTYFQNEAQLEKSRLLSDRFSAERPKGSFSTLEIQRTEQGDSAMYLCASRNQTLQGGNTEAFFGQGTRLTVV.

J is TRBJ2-5 and V is TRBV25-1; possible D gene TRBD1, 6 bases. This CDR3 has 12 amino acids. With 7 bases removed from V and 4 bases from J, the gap between germline ends came to 10 bases. The germline CDR1 and CDR2 sequences are MGHDK and SYGVNS. The CDR3 DNA follows: TGTGCCAGCACTAAAGGGGGAGAGACCCAGTACTTC. Its protein is CASTKGGETQYF.